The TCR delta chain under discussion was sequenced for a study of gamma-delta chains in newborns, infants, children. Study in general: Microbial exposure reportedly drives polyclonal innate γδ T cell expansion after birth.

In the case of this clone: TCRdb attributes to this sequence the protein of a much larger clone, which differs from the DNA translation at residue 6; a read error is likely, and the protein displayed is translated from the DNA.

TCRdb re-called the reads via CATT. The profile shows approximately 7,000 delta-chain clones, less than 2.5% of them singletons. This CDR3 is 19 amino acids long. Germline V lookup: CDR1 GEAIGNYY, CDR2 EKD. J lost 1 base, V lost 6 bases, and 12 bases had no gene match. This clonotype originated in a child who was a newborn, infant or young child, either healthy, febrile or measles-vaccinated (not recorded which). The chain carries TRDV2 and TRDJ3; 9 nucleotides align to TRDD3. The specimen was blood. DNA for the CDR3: TGTGCCTGTTTTATACCGGGGGATACTGAGTCCTGGGACACCCGACAGATGTTTTTC. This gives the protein CACFIPGDTESWDTRQMFF.